This is a list of T cell receptor beta chains from one sample in a study of T cell repertoires in cytomegalovirus infection. TCRdb reprocessed the reads via MiXCR and lists one record per CDR3 protein. Among over 300,000 distinct CDR3 sequences, about a sixth were seen once, and the ten largest hold around 13%. Sequencing was done on a sample of PBMCs. These receptor sequences come from a human donor in good health (CMV status not recorded). Some clones in this sample may be carry-over from other donors' samples. The CDR3 runs from the conserved cysteine through the conserved F or W. Fields, in order: V gene, J gene, clone size, D gene, CDR3 DNA, CDR3 protein. A D gene is named only where the DNA matches it firmly. Rows give clone size only sometimes, using once, few, many, or a class for an expanded clone.

TRBV7-2	TRBJ1-5	many	.	TGTGCCAGCAGCTTTAGTGGGGGGGAACAGCCCCAGCATTTT	CASSFSGGEQPQHF
TRBV18	TRBJ2-2	.	TRBD1	TGTGCCAGCTCACCGGGGACAGGGAGCACCGGGGAGCTGTTTTTT	CASSPGTGSTGELFF
TRBV6-1	TRBJ1-6	many	.	TGTGCCAGCGGCTCCGATTACCGGGCCCCAAACACCCTCCACTTT	CASGSDYRAPNTLHF
TRBV20-1	TRBJ2-3	few	TRBD2	TGCAGTGCAGGGACTAGCGGGGGTACAGATACGCAGTATTTT	CSAGTSGGTDTQYF
TRBV12-3/TRBV12-4	TRBJ1-3	many	.	TGTGCCAGCAGTTCACCCGGACCTGGAAACACCATATATTTT	CASSSPGPGNTIYF
TRBV7-2	TRBJ1-1	many	.	TGTGCCAGCAGCCAGAGGCCTCCTGAGGGAGACACTGAAGCTTTCTTT	CASSQRPPEGDTEAFF
TRBV20-1	TRBJ1-5	.	.	TGCAGTGCTAGAGATCCGCCCCGGGATACGCCCCAGCATTTT	CSARDPPRDTPQHF
TRBV20-1	TRBJ1-5	.	.	TGCAGTGCTACTAAGGGTTTAAGGAGCAATCAGCCCCAGCATTTT	CSATKGLRSNQPQHF
TRBV7-9	TRBJ2-1	many	TRBD1	TGTGCCAGCAGCTCGCCCCCCCGGGACAGAACGTACAATGAGCAGTTCTTC	CASSSPPRDRTYNEQFF
TRBV7-9	TRBJ2-7	few	.	TGTGCCAGCAGCTTTAACAGGGACTACGAGCAGTACTTC	CASSFNRDYEQYF
TRBV4-1	TRBJ1-1	many	TRBD1	TGCGCCAGCAGCCAAGTGGGAAGGGGGCGCCGGGCAGCTTTCTTT	CASSQVGRGRRAAFF
TRBV6-5	TRBJ2-5	.	TRBD2	TGTGCCAGCAGCAAAACCTGGGGCGGGGGGGCCCAAGAGACCCAGTACTTC	CASSKTWGGGAQETQYF
TRBV7-6	TRBJ1-1	.	TRBD1	TGTGCCAGCAGCTTAGCTGGGACAGGGCGGACTGAAGCTTTCTTT	CASSLAGTGRTEAFF
TRBV20-1	TRBJ2-1	few	TRBD2	TGCAGTGCTAGAAAGGCGGGGGGGAGCAACAATGAGCAGTTCTTC	CSARKAGGSNNEQFF
TRBV7-2	TRBJ2-5	many	.	TGTGCCAGCAGCCCCCCGGGGGCCTGGGAGACCCAGTACTTC	CASSPPGAWETQYF
TRBV7-2	TRBJ2-1	many	.	TGTGCCAGCAGCTCACTTCAGGCAGGGTACAATGAGCAGTTCTTC	CASSSLQAGYNEQFF
TRBV6-5	TRBJ2-1	many	.	TGTGCCAGCAGTTACTCCGGTTTGACAACGGGCTACGGCGATGAGCAGTTCTTC	CASSYSGLTTGYGDEQFF
TRBV25-1	TRBJ1-2	.	TRBD1	TGTGCCAGCAGTGACCCGACAGGGGATGGCTACACCTTC	CASSDPTGDGYTF
TRBV6-5	TRBJ2-7	.	.	TGTGCCAGCAGTTACTCGATTATCGGGGGATCCGAGCAGTACTTC	CASSYSIIGGSEQYF
TRBV7-9	TRBJ1-4	.	.	TGTGCCAGCAGCTTAAATGCCAGGGTTAATGAAAAACTGTTTTTT	CASSLNARVNEKLFF
TRBV7-2	TRBJ2-3	many	TRBD2	TGTGCCAGCAGCTCCGCGGGGGGGCCCGATACGCAGTATTTT	CASSSAGGPDTQYF
TRBV7-2	TRBJ2-3	many	.	TGTGCCAGCAGCTCCCCATTCCCTACGCAGTATTTT	CASSSPFPTQYF
TRBV27	TRBJ1-5	.	TRBD1	TGTGCCAGCAGTCTTGCAGGGGGTATTGGTCAGCCCCAGCATTTT	CASSLAGGIGQPQHF
TRBV11-3	TRBJ2-7	few	TRBD1	TGTGCCAGCAGCTTAGTCCAAGGGGGCCCCCAGTACTTC	CASSLVQGGPQYF
TRBV11-3	TRBJ2-1	few	.	TGTGCCAGCAGCTTAGGGGATAGCGGCTCCTACAATGAGCAGTTCTTC	CASSLGDSGSYNEQFF
TRBV27	TRBJ1-1	many	TRBD1	TGTGCCAGCAGTTTGGGACAGGATCTTGAAGCTTTCTTT	CASSLGQDLEAFF
TRBV20-1	TRBJ2-1	.	.	TGCAGTGCTAGCAGGGGAAGGTCCTACAATGAGCAGTTCTTC	CSASRGRSYNEQFF
TRBV4-1	TRBJ1-2	few	.	TGCGCCAGCAGCCAAGATGCAACAGGACTCTATGGCTACACCTTC	CASSQDATGLYGYTF
TRBV28	TRBJ1-1	.	.	TGTGCCAGCCGTTTAGTGCGAGGGAGGGTTTTTGGTATGAACACTGAAGCTTTCTTT	CASRLVRGRVFGMNTEAFF
TRBV6-2/TRBV6-3	TRBJ2-1	many	TRBD2	TGTGCCAGCAGTTACGGACTAGCGGGGGGACCATACAATGAGCAGTTCTTC	CASSYGLAGGPYNEQFF
TRBV4-2	TRBJ2-3	.	.	TGTGCCAGCAGCCCGAAACGTGTGGGGCCCACAGATACGCAGTATTTT	CASSPKRVGPTDTQYF
TRBV28	TRBJ1-5	few	.	TGTGCCAGCAGTCCAGGCACGTATCATCAGCCCCAGCATTTT	CASSPGTYHQPQHF
TRBV6-2/TRBV6-3	TRBJ2-1	.	.	TGTGCCAGCAGTCAACTAGCAAATGAGCAGTTCTTC	CASSQLANEQFF
TRBV4-3	TRBJ1-5	few	.	TGCGCCAGCAGCCAAGAAATTGGGGATCAGCCCCAGCATTTT	CASSQEIGDQPQHF
TRBV7-6	TRBJ1-4	many	.	TGTGCCAGCAGCTTAGCGGGGGTCCCTAATGAAAAACTGTTTTTT	CASSLAGVPNEKLFF
TRBV11-2	TRBJ1-4	few	TRBD1	TGTGCCAGCAGCTTATCTCGGGGACAGGGTTGGGAAAAACTGTTTTTT	CASSLSRGQGWEKLFF
TRBV28	TRBJ1-6	.	.	TGTGCCAGCAGTCCCATCGGCGGGTCCTATAATTCACCCCTCCACTTT	CASSPIGGSYNSPLHF
TRBV7-2	TRBJ1-5	few	TRBD1	TGTGCCAGCAGCTTAGAAGGGGGCTTTAATCAGCCCCAGCATTTT	CASSLEGGFNQPQHF
TRBV10-3	TRBJ2-1	.	.	TGTGCCGTGTCGGGTAGGGACTACAATGAGCAGTTCTTC	CAVSGRDYNEQFF
TRBV19	TRBJ1-1	.	.	TGTGCCAGTAGTATACGATGGGACGCTTTCTTT	CASSIRWDAFF
TRBV5-6	TRBJ1-5	few	.	TGTGCCAGCAGCTTGTCGTGGGTTGGAGGGAATCAGCCCCAGCATTTT	CASSLSWVGGNQPQHF